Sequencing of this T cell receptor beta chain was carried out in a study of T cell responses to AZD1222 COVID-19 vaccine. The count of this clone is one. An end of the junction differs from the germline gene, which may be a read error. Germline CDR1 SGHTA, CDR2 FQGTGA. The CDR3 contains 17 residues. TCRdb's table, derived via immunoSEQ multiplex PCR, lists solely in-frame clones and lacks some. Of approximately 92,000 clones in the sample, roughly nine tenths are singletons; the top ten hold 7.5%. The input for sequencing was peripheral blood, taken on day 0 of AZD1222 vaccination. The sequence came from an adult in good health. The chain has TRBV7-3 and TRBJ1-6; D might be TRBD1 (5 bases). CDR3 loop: CASSLTGSPSYNSPLHF. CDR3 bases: TGTGCCAGCAGCCTAACAGGATCCCCCTCCTATAATTCACCCCTCCACTTT.